This TCR beta chain came from a study of CD8+ T cells in alopecia areata. Study-wide results and caveats: Compared with normal scalp, lesional scalp had higher clonality and more expanded CD8+ clones. Scalp samples also yield sequences from resident alphabeta T cells of normal skin.

This CDR3 spans 16 amino acids. Germline V gene data show CDR1 as SGHTA and CDR2 as FQGNSA. V was cut by 1 base and J by 1 base, with 8 bases left in between. Following extraction, RNA underwent reverse transcription to cDNA, which served as the sequencing template. TCRdb's copy holds only in-frame clones and misses some; the assay was immunoSEQ multiplex PCR. The data contain tens of thousands of clones, roughly 60% of them seen just once; the ten biggest clones take up about a sixth. Comments on this clone: Antigen specificity is unknown.

Peripheral blood and lesional scalp punch biopsies came from alopecia areata patients. Isolation of CD4+ and CD8+ T cells from PBMCs was achieved by sorting. The rearrangement joins TRBV7-2 to TRBJ2-6, with unresolved D. The receptor comes from a human donor with alopecia areata. Sequenced here: CD8+ T cells sorted from blood, sampled at week 0. The CDR3 DNA reads as TGTGCCAGCAGCTTAGTGGCCGGATCTGGGGCCAACGTCCTGACTTTC. This gives the protein CASSLVAGSGANVLTF.